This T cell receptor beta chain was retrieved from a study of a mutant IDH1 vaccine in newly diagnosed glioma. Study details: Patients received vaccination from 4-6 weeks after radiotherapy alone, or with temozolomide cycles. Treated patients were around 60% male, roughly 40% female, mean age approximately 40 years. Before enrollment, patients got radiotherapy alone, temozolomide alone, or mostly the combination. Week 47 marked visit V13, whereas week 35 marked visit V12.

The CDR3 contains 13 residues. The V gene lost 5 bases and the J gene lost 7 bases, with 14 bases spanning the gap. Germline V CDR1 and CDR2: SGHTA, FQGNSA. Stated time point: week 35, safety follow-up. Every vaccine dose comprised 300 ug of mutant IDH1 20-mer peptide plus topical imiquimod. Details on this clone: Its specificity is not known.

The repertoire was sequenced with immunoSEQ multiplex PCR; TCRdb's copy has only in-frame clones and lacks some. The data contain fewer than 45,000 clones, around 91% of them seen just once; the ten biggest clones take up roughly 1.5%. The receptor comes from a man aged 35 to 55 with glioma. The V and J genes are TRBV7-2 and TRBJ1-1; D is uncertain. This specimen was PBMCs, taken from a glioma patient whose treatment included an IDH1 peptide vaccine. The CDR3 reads CASSPPWVSEAFF. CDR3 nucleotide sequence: TGTGCCAGCAGCCCCCCTTGGGTGAGTGAAGCTTTCTTT.